What follows are 5 T cell receptor beta chains derived from one specimen sequenced in a study of cytomegalovirus exposure and HLA in healthy donors. In the PCR, 60 Vbeta and 13 Jbeta primers were used. Sequenced by immunoSEQ multiplex PCR; TCRdb stores in-frame clones only, minus some. Of about 140,000 clones listed, roughly 72% are singletons. The specimen sequenced was PBMCs. These receptors were taken from a man aged 35-49 years in good health and CMV-seronegative.

In this sample, this clone turned up a few times. This sequence joins TRBV6-4 and TRBJ1-5; no firm D call. The CDR3 sequence is 12 residues long. The germline V and J ends were trimmed by 3 bases and 5 bases, with 5 bases remaining between them. Germline assignment: CDR1 MRHNA and CDR2 SNTAGT. CDR3 in amino acids: CASSESDQPQHF. Here the CDR3 DNA reads TGTGCCAGCAGTGAGTCGGATCAGCCCCAGCATTTT.

J is TRBJ1-2 and V is TRBV9; 7 bases agree with TRBD1. Unmatched junction bases numbered 9, after V lost 3 bases and J lost 4 bases. Germline values: CDR1 SGDLS, CDR2 YYNGEE. The CDR3 sequence is 15 residues long. This CDR3 reads CASSAGTAGGYGYTF. The CDR3 region has the DNA TGTGCCAGCAGCGCCGGGACAGCCGGGGGCTATGGCTACACCTTC.

The chain combines TRBV4-3 with TRBJ2-5; TRBD1 might be the D (6 bases). V lost 4 bases and J lost 4, with 13 bases in between. This CDR3 has 14 amino acids. Per the germline V gene, CDR1 is LGHNA and CDR2 is YSLEER. CDR3 amino acids: CASSPTGIGETQYF. In DNA, the CDR3 is TGCGCCAGCAGCCCGACAGGAATCGGAGAGACCCAGTACTTC.

The gene calls are TRBV6-1 and TRBJ2-7, with TRBD2 matching 7 bases. CDR3 length: 15 amino acids. Germline trimming cut 0 bases from V and 2 bases from J; bases unmatched to any gene: 4. Per germline, CDR1 MNHNS and CDR2 SASEGT. CDR3 loop: CASSEATSSTYEQYF. The CDR3 DNA sequence: TGTGCCAGCAGTGAAGCGACTAGCAGCACCTACGAGCAGTACTTC.

The chain joins TRBV28 to TRBJ1-3; no definite D call. Germline assignment: CDR1 MDHEN and CDR2 SYDVKM. CDR3 length equals 14 residues. Trimming took off 1 base at V and 2 bases at J, with 6 bases between the two ends. CDR3 in amino acids: CASSLYTPGNTIYF. CDR3 coding DNA: TGTGCCAGCAGTTTATATACACCTGGAAACACCATATATTTT.